One and the same sample provided the 11 T cell receptor beta chains below, sequenced in a study of T cell repertoires in cytomegalovirus infection. These TCRs are of unknown antigen specificity. TCRdb itself ran the reads through MiXCR, one entry per CDR3 protein. The repertoire holds approximately 730,000 distinct CDR3 sequences, with roughly 28% as singletons. The sample was cultured CD8+ T cells from PBMCs, taken from culture after CMV antigen stimulation. These receptors were taken from a human donor in good health (CMV status not recorded). Some clones in this sample may be carry-over from other donors' samples.

This clonotype turned up a few times. The CDR3 nucleotides are TGTGCCAGCAGCCAAGAAGGTGTAGTTAGTACTAGCGGGGGGAACAATGAGCAGTTCTTC. Protein product: CASSQEGVVSTSGGNNEQFF. This rearrangement joins TRBV3-1 to TRBJ2-1; TRBD2 matches at 12 bases. The germline V gene has CDR1 LGHDT and CDR2 YNNKEL (reference sequence). The CDR3 consists of 20 residues. Trimming took 0 bases from V and 5 from J; bases not matched to a gene: 14.

This clonotype was recorded a few times. The CDR3: CATSRETVVGYNYGYTF. The DNA of the CDR3 is TGTGCCACCAGCAGAGAAACGGTCGTGGGGTACAACTATGGCTACACCTTC. V is TRBV15 and J is TRBJ1-2, with D uncertain. Looked up from germline, CDR1 is LNHNV and CDR2 is YYDKDF (reference sequence). The CDR3 consists of 17 residues. V dropped 0 bases and J dropped 2 bases, with 16 bases sitting between them.

In this sample, this clonotype turned up many times. The V gene is TRBV7-2, the J gene TRBJ2-2, with D unclear. CDR1 SGHTA and CDR2 FQGNSA come from the germline V gene. CDR3 length: 12 amino acids. The V end was cut by 5 bases, the J end by 5 bases, with 6 bases between. The CDR3 loop is CASSATTGELFF. The CDR3 DNA reads TGTGCCAGCAGCGCCACTACCGGGGAGCTGTTTTTT.

V and J are TRBV19 and TRBJ1-1, with D perhaps matching TRBD1 (6 bases). CDR1 and CDR2 from the germline V gene are LNHDA and SQIVND (reference sequence). Trimming left V 7 bases short and J 4 bases short, with 13 bases between. CDR3 size: 13 residues. The CDR3 region has the DNA TGTGCCAGTATCGGGGGCTCGGGCACTGAAGCTTTCTTT. Protein: CASIGGSGTEAFF.

This clonotype was counted a few times. The rearrangement joins TRBV12-3 or TRBV12-4 to TRBJ1-2; D might be TRBD1 (6 bases). The length of the CDR3 is 13 residues. The germline V and J ends were trimmed by 5 bases and 3 bases, with 10 bases remaining between them. The CDR3 loop reads CASSGRGDYGYTF. As DNA, the CDR3 is TGTGCCAGCAGTGGGAGGGGGGACTATGGCTACACCTTC.

This clonotype was detected many times. The genes are TRBV5-1 and TRBJ2-7; 10 bases are shared with TRBD1. The germline CDR1 and CDR2 sequences are SGHRS and YFSETQ. Trimming at V came to 7 bases and at J to 2 bases, leaving 9 bases not matched to a gene. The CDR3 extends over 15 amino acids. The CDR3 sequence: CASHPGTGAPYEQYF. The CDR3 DNA is TGCGCCAGCCACCCCGGGACAGGGGCCCCCTACGAGCAGTACTTC.

The sample holds a few counts of this clonotype. V gene TRBV10-1 combines with J gene TRBJ2-2; 8 nucleotides match TRBD2. The V gene end was trimmed by 5 bases and the J gene end by 3 bases; junction bases not matched to a gene: 17. This CDR3 spans 19 amino acids. Germline assignment: CDR1 WNHNN and CDR2 SYGVQD (reference sequence). The CDR3 sequence: CASSKLKWTGGSYTGELFF. The DNA for the CDR3 is TGCGCCAGCAGTAAACTAAAATGGACGGGGGGGTCCTACACCGGGGAGCTGTTTTTT.

This clonotype has more than one count but fewer than ten. This chain uses TRBV6-5 with TRBJ1-1, with no clear D. The CDR3 extends over 14 amino acids. The ends were cut back, 0 bases at V and 7 bases at J, with 12 bases in the middle. Germline loops: CDR1 MNHEY, CDR2 SVGAGI. Here the CDR3 reads CASSYSLTGVEAFF. The CDR3 DNA is TGTGCCAGCAGTTACTCATTAACCGGGGTTGAAGCTTTCTTT.

This clonotype was detected ten times or more. The chain employs TRBV4-3 and TRBJ1-6; a weak D match, TRBD1 (6 bases). Trimming left V 3 bases short and J 0 bases short, with 15 bases between. The CDR3 sequence is 18 residues long. Germline CDR1 and CDR2: LGHNA and YSLEER. CDR3 residues: CASSHATGRSSYNSPLHF. The CDR3 DNA is TGCGCCAGCAGCCATGCAACAGGGAGAAGCTCCTATAATTCACCCCTCCACTTT.

This clonotype has a handful of counts. As DNA, the CDR3 is TGTGCCAGCAGCTTAGCGCTGTTCGGGACAGGTTTTCAAGAGACCCAGTACTTC. Its protein product is CASSLALFGTGFQETQYF. The V and J genes are TRBV7-6 and TRBJ2-5; TRBD1 agrees at 8 bases. V was clipped by 0 bases and J by 2 bases; unmatched bases: 11. Germline V gene sequence: CDR1 SGHVS, CDR2 FNYEAQ. CDR3 length: 18 residues.

The rearrangement joins TRBV14 to TRBJ2-7, with D maybe TRBD1 (5 bases). The germline V gene encodes CDR1 SGHDN and CDR2 FVKESK. The CDR3 contains 14 residues. V lost 4 bases and J lost 5, with 15 bases in between. The DNA for the CDR3 is TGTGCCAGCAGCCCACCCCAGGGTGGTCACGAGCAGTACGTC. Its protein product is CASSPPQGGHEQYV.